This TCR beta chain was documented in a study of shared clonotypes between healthy human individuals (dated by TCRdb to 2020 to 2022). Regarding the research as a whole: Three men and two women, aged 18 to 49 years, made up the cohort. For each donor, CD4 naive and CD4 memory were each run on three plates, CD8 naive on two plates, and CD8 memory on one plate. The study deeply sequenced blood TCR repertoires of about 5 healthy adults to estimate repertoire size and the extent of clonotype sharing between individuals. To increase sequencing depth and limit assay-specific biases, different laboratories used diverse techniques to prepare libraries and sequence TCR repertoires. Between about 0.8 and 9.5 billion PBMCs per donor were obtained by leukapheresis. Broad study findings and their caveats: Estimated clonotype richness was generally larger for naive than for memory subsets. Based on pairwise subsampling, the degree of clonotype sharing among donors was expected to be affected by sequencing depth. Incomplete sequencing was indicated by rarefaction of sorted-subset datasets, despite the large sequencing depth. Sampling was restricted to blood, and TCR repertoires in tissue are likely to differ from TCR repertoires in blood. Because the study included only a small number of donors, the genetic and exposure-history diversity represented was limited. Higher generation probabilities were observed for clonotypes shared by all four sorted-subset donors than for non-shared clonotypes. Sharing across several donors was observed for roughly 5% of naive CD4, about 3.2% of naive CD8, over 2% of memory CD4, and approximately 0.41% of memory CD8 clonotypes.

The donors were healthy, HIV-negative adults with no recently reported acute infections or vaccinations. All donors were Caucasian adults living in Nashville, Tennessee, USA. CD4+ T cells were enriched by magnetic negative selection, after which naive cells were positively selected on CD45RA and the negative fraction was taken as the memory subset. Blood was obtained by leukapheresis, after which PBMCs were separated by Ficoll-Histopaque density gradient centrifugation and cryopreserved in liquid nitrogen vapor phase. Analytical flow cytometry was used to check the purity and quantity of every magnetically sorted T cell population. Genomic DNA was isolated from each sorted fraction and quantified by UV absorbance on a Nanodrop 2000c. Deletion took 8 bases off V and 8 bases off J, with a span of 18 bases between the germline ends. The CDR3 sequence holds 13 residues, the cysteine and phenylalanine included. The CDR3 DNA has 39 bases and is translated from base 1. The germline V gene specifies MNHEY as CDR1 and SVGAGI as CDR2.

With respect to this clone: Which antigen it targets is not known. Base quality data are lacking; no much larger clone is found one base away.

Using the deep immunoSEQ assay, multiplex PCR amplified TCR CDR3 regions from genomic DNA. For each cell subset, the extracted genomic DNA was distributed evenly across all wells of several immunoSEQ 96-well plates, and each plate served as one replicate. Each replicate PCR for sorted subsets received around 200 ng genomic DNA, equal to tens of thousands of T cell genomes. The purified libraries were quantified using a Qubit 3.0 fluorometer, sized with a Bioanalyzer 2100, and then quantified again using the KAPA Library Quantification kit. A separate single-read 150-cycle Illumina NextSeq 550 flow cell was used to sequence each immunoSEQ 96-well plate. The original pipeline was this. Because the immunoSEQ output held only junctional sequences and lacked quality scores, the filtering could not match the filtering applied to full-length reads. To assign V/J genes and CDR3, sequences were annotated against IMGT germline references using PyIR, a Python wrapper for IgBLAST v1.9. Reads were filtered out if the reads had weak V/J assignments (E-value above 1e-6), no CDR3, stop codons, out-of-frame junctions, or ambiguous translated residues. V3J clonotypes were defined as sequences sharing an identical inferred V gene, J gene, and CDR3 amino acid sequence. The percentage overlap between two repertoires was calculated by dividing the number of shared unique clonotypes by the size of the smaller repertoire. RTK rarefaction, the Chao1 estimator, and Recon v2.1 estimates of unobserved clonotypes were used to assess repertoire richness. For all TCRbeta clonotypes obtained by the gDNA method from a handful of donors, generation probabilities were computed with OLGA. Here the immuneACCESS table is served through TCRdb, limited to in-frame sequences with V and J called. Missing clones are a known gap in these copies; in checked studies unresolved V genes cover under half, and the rest lacks a known reason. D and trimming come from the DNA, and the V and J calls and clone size come from that table. The sample has around 1.4 million clones on record, approximately 98.5% of them singletons. Approximately 0.38% of the sample comes from the top ten.

The rearrangement combines TRBV6-5 with TRBJ1-1; the D segment could be TRBD1, given 5 matching bases. The specimen sequenced was naive CD4+ T cells sorted from blood. The label giving this sample's cell subset or site can be read as: CD45RA+ positively selected. This TCR was recovered from a man aged 25-40 years in good health. The CDR3 protein: CASSRAGTGEAFF. In nucleotide form, the sequence is TGTGCCAGCTCCCGGGCAGGGACCGGGGAAGCTTTCTTT.